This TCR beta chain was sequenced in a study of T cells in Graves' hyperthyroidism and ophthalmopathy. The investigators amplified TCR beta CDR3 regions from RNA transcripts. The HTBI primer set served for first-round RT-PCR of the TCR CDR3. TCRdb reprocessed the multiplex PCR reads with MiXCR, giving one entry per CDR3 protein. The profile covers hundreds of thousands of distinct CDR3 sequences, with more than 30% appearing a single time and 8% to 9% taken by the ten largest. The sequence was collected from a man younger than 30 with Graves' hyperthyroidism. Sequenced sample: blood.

CDR3 sequence: CASSLGGGQDTEAFF. In nucleotides, the CDR3 is TGTGCCAGCAGCTTAGGCGGCGGGCAGGACACTGAAGCTTTCTTT. The rearrangement uses TRBV7-9 and TRBJ1-1; D uncertain. CDR1 is SEHNR, CDR2 FQNEAQ, per germline (reference sequence). The CDR3 spans 15 residues. Trimming took off 1 base at V and 3 bases at J, with 12 bases between the two ends.